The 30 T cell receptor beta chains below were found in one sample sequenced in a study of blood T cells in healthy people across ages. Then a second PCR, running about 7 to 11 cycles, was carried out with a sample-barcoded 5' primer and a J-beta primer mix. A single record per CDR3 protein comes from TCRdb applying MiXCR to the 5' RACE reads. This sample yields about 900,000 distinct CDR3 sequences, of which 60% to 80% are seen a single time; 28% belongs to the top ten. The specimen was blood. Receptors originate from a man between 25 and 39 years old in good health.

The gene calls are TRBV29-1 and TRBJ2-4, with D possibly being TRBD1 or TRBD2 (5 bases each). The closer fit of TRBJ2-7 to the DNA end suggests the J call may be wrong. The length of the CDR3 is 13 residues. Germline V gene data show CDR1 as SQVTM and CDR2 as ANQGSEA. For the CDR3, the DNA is TGCAGCGTCGGGGACGGAGTCTCCTACGAGCAGTACTTC. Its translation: CSVGDGVSYEQYF.

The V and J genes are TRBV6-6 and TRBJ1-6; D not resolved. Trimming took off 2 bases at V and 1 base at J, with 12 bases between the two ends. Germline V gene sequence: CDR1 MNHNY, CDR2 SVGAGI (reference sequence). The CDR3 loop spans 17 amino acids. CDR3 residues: CASSYRGSESYNSPLHF. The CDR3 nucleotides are TGTGCCAGCAGTTACCGCGGGTCAGAGTCCTATAATTCACCCCTCCACTTT.

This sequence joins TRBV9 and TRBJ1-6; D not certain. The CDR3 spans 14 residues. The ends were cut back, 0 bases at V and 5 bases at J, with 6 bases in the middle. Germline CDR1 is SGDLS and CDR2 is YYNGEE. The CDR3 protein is CASSVGRDNSPLHF. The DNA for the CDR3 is TGTGCCAGCAGCGTAGGAAGGGATAATTCACCCCTCCACTTT.

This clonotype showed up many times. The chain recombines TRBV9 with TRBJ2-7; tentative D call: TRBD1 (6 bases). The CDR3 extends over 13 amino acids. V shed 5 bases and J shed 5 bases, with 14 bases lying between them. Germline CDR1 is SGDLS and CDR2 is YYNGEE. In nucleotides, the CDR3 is TGTGCCAGCAGTTCGACCGGGACAAACGAGCAGTACTTC. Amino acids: CASSSTGTNEQYF.

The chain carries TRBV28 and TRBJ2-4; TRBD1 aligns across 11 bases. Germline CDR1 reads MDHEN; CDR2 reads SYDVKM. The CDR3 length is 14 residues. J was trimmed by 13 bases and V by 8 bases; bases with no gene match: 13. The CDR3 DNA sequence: TGTGCCAGCGGGACGGGACAGGGGGGATATGAGCAGTACTTC. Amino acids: CASGTGQGGYEQYF.

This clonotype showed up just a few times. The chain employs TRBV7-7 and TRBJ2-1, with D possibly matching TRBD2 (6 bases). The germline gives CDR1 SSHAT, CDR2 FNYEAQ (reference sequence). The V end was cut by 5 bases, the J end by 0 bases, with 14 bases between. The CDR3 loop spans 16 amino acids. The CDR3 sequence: CASSPSSVRSYNEQFF. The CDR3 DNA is TGTGCCAGCAGCCCCTCTAGCGTACGCTCCTACAATGAGCAGTTCTTC.

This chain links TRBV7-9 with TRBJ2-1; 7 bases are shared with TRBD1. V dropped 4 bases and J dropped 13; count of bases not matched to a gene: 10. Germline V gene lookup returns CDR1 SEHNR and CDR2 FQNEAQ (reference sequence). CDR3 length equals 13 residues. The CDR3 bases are TGTGCCAGCAGCTCGACAGGGATAGAGACCCAGTTCTTC. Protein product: CASSSTGIETQFF.

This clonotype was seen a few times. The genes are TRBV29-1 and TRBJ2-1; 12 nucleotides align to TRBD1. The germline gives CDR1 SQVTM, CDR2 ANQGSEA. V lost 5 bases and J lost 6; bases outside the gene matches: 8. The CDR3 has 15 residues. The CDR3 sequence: CSVSPGTGGPNEQFF. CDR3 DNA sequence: TGCAGCGTTTCACCCGGGACAGGGGGCCCCAATGAGCAGTTCTTC.

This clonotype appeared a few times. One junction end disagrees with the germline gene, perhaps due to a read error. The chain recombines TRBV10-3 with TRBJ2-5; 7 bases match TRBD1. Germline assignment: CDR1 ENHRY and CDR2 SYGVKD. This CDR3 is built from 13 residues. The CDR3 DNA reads TGTGCCATCAGTGAGTCGATTGGGACAGCGTGGTACTTT. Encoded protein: CAISESIGTAWYF.

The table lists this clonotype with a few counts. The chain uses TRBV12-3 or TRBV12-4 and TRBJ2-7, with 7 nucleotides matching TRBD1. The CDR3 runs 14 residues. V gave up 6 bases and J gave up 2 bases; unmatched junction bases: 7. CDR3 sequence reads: CASSYRDRPYEQYF. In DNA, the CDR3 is TGTGCCAGCAGCTACCGGGACAGACCCTACGAGCAGTACTTC.

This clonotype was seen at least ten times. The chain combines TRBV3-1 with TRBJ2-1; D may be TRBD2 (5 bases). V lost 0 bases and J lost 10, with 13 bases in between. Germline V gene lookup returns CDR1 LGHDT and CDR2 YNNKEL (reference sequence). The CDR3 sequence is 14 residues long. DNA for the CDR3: TGTGCCAGCAGCCAAGATCCCCGACCGGGGGAGCAGTTCTTC. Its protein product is CASSQDPRPGEQFF.

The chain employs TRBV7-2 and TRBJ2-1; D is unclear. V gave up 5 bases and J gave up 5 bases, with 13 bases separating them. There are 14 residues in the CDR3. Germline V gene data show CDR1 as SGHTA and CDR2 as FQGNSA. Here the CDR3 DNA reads TGTGCCAGCAGCCCCCCGCCGGACCACAATGAGCAGTTCTTC. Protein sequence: CASSPPPDHNEQFF.

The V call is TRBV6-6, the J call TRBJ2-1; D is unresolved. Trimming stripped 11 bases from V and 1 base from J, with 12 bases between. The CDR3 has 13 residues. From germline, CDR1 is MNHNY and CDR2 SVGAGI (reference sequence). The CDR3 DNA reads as TGTGCCGCTGCGGACGGATCCTACAATGAGCAGTTCTTC. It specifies CAAADGSYNEQFF.

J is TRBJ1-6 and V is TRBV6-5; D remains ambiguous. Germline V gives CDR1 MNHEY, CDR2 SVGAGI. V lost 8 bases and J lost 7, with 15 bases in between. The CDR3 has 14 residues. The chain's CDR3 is CASFAAIPNSPLHF. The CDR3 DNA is TGTGCCAGCTTCGCAGCTATTCCAAATTCACCCCTCCACTTT.

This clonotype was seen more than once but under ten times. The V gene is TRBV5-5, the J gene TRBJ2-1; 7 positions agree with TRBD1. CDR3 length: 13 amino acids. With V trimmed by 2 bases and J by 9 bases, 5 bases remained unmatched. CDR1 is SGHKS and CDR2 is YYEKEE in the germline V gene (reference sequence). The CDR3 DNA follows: TGTGCCAGCAGCTTAGACAGGGCGAGTGAGCAGTTCTTC. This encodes CASSLDRASEQFF. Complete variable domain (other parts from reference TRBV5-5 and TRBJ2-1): DAGVTQSPTHLIKTRGQQVTLRCSPISGHKSVSWYQQVLGQGPQFIFQYYEKEERGRGNFPDRFSARQFPNYSSELNVNALLLGDSALYLCASSLDRASEQFFGPGTRLTVL.

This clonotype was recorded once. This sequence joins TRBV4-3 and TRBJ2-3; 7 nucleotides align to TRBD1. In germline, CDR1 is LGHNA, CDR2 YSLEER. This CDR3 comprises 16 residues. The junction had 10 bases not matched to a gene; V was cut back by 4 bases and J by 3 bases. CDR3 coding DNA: TGCGCCAGCAGCCTCCGCGTAGGGGGCAGGACAGATACGCAGTATTTT. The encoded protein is CASSLRVGGRTDTQYF.

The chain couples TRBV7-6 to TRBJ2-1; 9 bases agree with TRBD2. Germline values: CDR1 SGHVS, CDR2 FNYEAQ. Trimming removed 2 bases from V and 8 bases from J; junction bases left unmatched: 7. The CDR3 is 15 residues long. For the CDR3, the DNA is TGTGCCAGCAGCTTAATGCGGGGGGGGTACGATGAGCAGTTCTTC. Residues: CASSLMRGGYDEQFF.

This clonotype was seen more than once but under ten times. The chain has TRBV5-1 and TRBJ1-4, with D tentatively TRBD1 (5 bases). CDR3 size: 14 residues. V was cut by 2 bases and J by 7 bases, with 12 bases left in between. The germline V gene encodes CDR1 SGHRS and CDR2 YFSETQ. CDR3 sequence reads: CASSFGGEGEKLFF. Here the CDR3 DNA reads TGCGCCAGCAGCTTTGGGGGTGAAGGTGAAAAACTGTTTTTT.

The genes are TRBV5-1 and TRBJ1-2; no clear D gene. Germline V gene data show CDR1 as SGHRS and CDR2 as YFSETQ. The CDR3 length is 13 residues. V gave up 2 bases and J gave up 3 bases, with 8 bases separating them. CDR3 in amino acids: CASSFTSDYGYTF. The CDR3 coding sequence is TGCGCCAGCAGCTTTACAAGCGACTATGGCTACACCTTC. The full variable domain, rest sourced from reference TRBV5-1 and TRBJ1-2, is KAGVTQTPRYLIKTRGQQVTLSCSPISGHRSVSWYQQTPGQGLQFLFEYFSETQRNKGNFPGRFSGRQFSNSRSEMNVSTLELGDSALYLCASSFTSDYGYTFGSGTRLTVV.

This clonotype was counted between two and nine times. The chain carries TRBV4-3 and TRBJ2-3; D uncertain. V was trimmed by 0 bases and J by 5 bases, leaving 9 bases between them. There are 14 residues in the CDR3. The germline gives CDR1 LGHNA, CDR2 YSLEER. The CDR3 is CASSQDNPGDTQYF. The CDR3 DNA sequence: TGCGCCAGCAGCCAAGATAACCCCGGAGATACGCAGTATTTT.

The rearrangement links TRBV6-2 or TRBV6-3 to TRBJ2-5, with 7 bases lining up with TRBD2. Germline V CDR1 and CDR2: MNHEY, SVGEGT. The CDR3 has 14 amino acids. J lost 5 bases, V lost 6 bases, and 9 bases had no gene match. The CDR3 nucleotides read TGTGCCAGCAGACTAAGCGGGATTGGCGAGACCCAGTACTTC. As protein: CASRLSGIGETQYF.

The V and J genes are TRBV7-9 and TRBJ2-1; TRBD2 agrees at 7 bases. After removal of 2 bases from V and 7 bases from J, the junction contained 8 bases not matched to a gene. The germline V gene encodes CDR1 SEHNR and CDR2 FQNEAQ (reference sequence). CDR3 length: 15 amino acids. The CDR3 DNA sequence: TGTGCCAGCAGCTTAACGTCAGGGAGGGAGAATGAGCAGTTCTTC. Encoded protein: CASSLTSGRENEQFF.

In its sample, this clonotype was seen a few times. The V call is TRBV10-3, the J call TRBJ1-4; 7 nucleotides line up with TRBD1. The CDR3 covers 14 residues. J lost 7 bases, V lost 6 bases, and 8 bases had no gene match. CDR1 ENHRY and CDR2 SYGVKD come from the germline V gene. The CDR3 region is CAIRATGISEKLFF. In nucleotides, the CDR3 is TGTGCCATCAGGGCGACAGGGATTAGTGAAAAACTGTTTTTT.

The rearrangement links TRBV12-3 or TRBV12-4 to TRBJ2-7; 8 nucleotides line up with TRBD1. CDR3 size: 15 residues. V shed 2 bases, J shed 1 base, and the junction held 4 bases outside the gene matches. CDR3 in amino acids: CASSLYRDRSYEQYF. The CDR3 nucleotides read TGTGCCAGCAGTTTATACCGGGACAGGTCCTACGAGCAGTACTTC.

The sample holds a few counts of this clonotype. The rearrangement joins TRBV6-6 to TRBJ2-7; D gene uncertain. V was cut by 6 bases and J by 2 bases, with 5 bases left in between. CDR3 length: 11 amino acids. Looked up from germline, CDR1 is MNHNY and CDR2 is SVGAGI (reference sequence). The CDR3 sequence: CASRTTYEQYF. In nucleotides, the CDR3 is TGTGCCAGCAGGACAACCTACGAGCAGTACTTC.

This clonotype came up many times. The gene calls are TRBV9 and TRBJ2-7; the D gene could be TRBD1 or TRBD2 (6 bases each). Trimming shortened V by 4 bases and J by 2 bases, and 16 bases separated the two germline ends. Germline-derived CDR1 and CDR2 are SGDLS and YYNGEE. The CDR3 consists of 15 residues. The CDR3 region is CASSLGGQGTYEQYF. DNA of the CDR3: TGTGCCAGCAGCTTAGGAGGGCAGGGGACCTACGAGCAGTACTTC. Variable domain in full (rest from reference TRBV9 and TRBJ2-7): DSGVTQTPKHLITATGQRVTLRCSPRSGDLSVYWYQQSLDQGLQFLIQYYNGEERAKGNILERFSAQQFPDLHSELNLSSLELGDSALYFCASSLGGQGTYEQYFGPGTRLTVT.

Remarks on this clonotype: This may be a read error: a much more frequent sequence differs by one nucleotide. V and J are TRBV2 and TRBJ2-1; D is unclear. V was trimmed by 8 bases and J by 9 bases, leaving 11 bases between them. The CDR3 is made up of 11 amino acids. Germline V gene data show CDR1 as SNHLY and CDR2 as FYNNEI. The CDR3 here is CASGLEGEQFF. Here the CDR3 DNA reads TGTGCCAGCGGCTTAGAAGGTGAGCAGTTCTTC.

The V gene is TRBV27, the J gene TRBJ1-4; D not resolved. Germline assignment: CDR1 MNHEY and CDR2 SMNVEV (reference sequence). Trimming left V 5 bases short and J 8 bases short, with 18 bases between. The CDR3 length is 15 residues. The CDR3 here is CASSRRTYNGEKLFF. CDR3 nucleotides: TGTGCCAGCAGTAGAAGAACATACAATGGGGAAAAACTGTTTTTT.

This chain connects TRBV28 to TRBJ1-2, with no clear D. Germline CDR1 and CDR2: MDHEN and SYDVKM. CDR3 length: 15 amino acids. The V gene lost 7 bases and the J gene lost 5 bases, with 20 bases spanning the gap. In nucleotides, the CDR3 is TGTGCCAGCACTCTCCCCGGCACCGAACTTTATGGCTACACCTTC. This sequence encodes CASTLPGTELYGYTF.

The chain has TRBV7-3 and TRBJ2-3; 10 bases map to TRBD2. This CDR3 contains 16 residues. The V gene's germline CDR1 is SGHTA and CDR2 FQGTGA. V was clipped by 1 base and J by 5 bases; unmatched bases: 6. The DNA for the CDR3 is TGTGCCAGCAGCTTAAACCTAGCGGGGGTTGGAGATACGCAGTATTTT. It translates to CASSLNLAGVGDTQYF.